Listed below are T cell receptor beta chains from one sample, sequenced in a study of T cell responses to AZD1222 COVID-19 vaccine. Only in-frame clones appear in the TCRdb table, and some are missing; sequencing was by immunoSEQ multiplex PCR. The sample has more than 140,000 clones; 88% are singletons. Sequences were derived from peripheral blood, sampled on day 0 of MenACWY control vaccination. The origin of the receptors is an adult in good health. CDR3s leave out the opening cysteine and the closing phenylalanine or tryptophan. Fields, in order: clone size, J gene, V gene, CDR3 protein. Clone size, where shown, is once, few, many, or a class for clones that have expanded.

- TRBJ2-3 TRBV12-3/TRBV12-4 ASIPQGTDTQY
- TRBJ2-1 TRBV18 ASSPGSSGSNEQF
few TRBJ1-5 TRBV7-8 ASSPRTGTGPQH
- TRBJ1-5 TRBV2 ASSEGGGLQPQH
- TRBJ1-2 TRBV30 AWSMTPGVYGYT
- TRBJ2-7 TRBV4-2 ASSQDISGGYEQY
- TRBJ1-2 TRBV19 ASSIRDRKNYGYT
- TRBJ1-1 TRBV6-5 ASTRGGTGGTEAF
once TRBJ2-1 TRBV24-1 ATSDLREQF
- TRBJ1-1 TRBV29-1 SADGMNTEAF
- TRBJ1-2 TRBV27 ASSLFWGASYGYT
- TRBJ2-1 TRBV5-1 ASSTPPGTSGPNEQF
- TRBJ2-7 TRBV4-3 ASSLGLAGGRRDEQY
- TRBJ1-2 TRBV7-2 ASSSQTGSYGYT
- TRBJ1-5 TRBV18 ASSPDSSNQPQH
- TRBJ2-2 TRBV5-1 ASSLLRNTGELF
- TRBJ2-6 TRBV11-2 ASSLRRTYSGANVLT
- TRBJ1-6 TRBV18 ASSWDRDSPLH
- TRBJ1-5 TRBV7-2 ASSLVLGSDQPQH
- TRBJ1-2 TRBV3-1/TRBV3-2 ASSQVAGLGYT
once TRBJ1-2 TRBV5-4 ASSLAGGSLYGYT
- TRBJ2-1 TRBV4-1 ASSQPLRAGGPGEQF
- TRBJ1-2 TRBV18 ASSPVTARNGYT
- TRBJ2-1 TRBV5-1 ASSVAGNYNEQF
- TRBJ1-6 TRBV6-5 ASRTGRLNSPLH
- TRBJ2-3 TRBV7-3 ASSLMASGRGADTQY
- TRBJ1-1 TRBV19 ASSILGRHGVNTEAF
- TRBJ2-7 TRBV7-2 ASSLAAGGPEEQY
- TRBJ1-6 TRBV25-1 ASSSEGTGNSPLH
few TRBJ2-1 TRBV7-3 ASSFQGLAGDRGEQF
- TRBJ2-7 TRBV6-5 ASSLGSSYEQY
- TRBJ1-5 TRBV6-2/TRBV6-3 ASSYPQGSDQPQH
once TRBJ1-6 TRBV21-1 ASSGPGTENSPLH
- TRBJ2-7 TRBV4-3 ASALGTVTGEQY
few TRBJ2-1 TRBV12-5 ASGFGQTGQDEQF
once TRBJ1-2 TRBV5-1 ASSLGQALNYGYT
- TRBJ2-2 TRBV2 ASRGTSGTGELF
once TRBJ1-2 TRBV14 ASSFNGRDLYGYT
- TRBJ1-5 TRBV19 ASSLSWGYQPQH
- TRBJ2-3 TRBV5-1 ASSPGQETTDTQY
- TRBJ1-1 TRBV28 ASRQGWKNTEAF
- TRBJ2-3 TRBV4-3 ASSPQQGIETTDTQY
- TRBJ2-3 TRBV24-1 ATSDLTGPRAQY
few TRBJ2-5 TRBV5-4 ASSLQGEETQY
- TRBJ2-3 TRBV24-1 ATSDFKGWTDTQY
- TRBJ2-2 TRBV7-9 ASSFPQGLVNTGELF
- TRBJ2-5 TRBV29-1 SVGPMGAPSQETQY
- TRBJ2-1 TRBV6-4 ASSDLGNEQF
- TRBJ1-2 TRBV3-1/TRBV3-2 ASSGLSGGGYT
- TRBJ2-3 TRBV10-3 AISEDRVADTQY
- TRBJ2-2 TRBV5-6 ASSLLQGNTGELF
- TRBJ2-4 TRBV15 ATSRVGTGQNIQY
- TRBJ1-1 TRBV3-1/TRBV3-2 ASSLREVNTEAF
- TRBJ2-3 TRBV9 ASSDGYSTDTQY
- TRBJ1-1 TRBV19 ASNLPPGTGNTEAF
- TRBJ2-2 TRBV14 ASSQVEDREPGELF
- TRBJ1-5 TRBV2 ASSEALPGNQPQH